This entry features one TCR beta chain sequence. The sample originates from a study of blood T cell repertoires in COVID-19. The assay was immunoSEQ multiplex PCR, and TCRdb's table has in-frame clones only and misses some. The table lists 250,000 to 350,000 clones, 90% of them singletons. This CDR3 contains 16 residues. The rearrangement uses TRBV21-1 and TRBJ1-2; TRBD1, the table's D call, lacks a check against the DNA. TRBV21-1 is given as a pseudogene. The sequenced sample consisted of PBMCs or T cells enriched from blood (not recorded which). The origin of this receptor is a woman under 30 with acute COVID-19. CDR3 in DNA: TGTGCCAGCCAACCTCGCCCTGCAGGGTGTCGGTATGGCTACACCTTC. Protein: CASQPRPAGCRYGYTF.